This passage covers 14 T cell receptor beta chains from one sample sequenced in a study of T cell changes during pregnancy in multiple sclerosis (dated by TCRdb to between 2017 and 2020). Libraries were built with the immunoSEQ multiplex PCR assay. What TCRdb holds here is the immuneACCESS table cut down to in-frame rearrangements. Part of the clones is not present; checked against another copy, under half of the missing clones reflect an unresolved V gene, and the others are unexplained. The sample includes approximately 50,000 clones, with 85% to 95% observed a single time. About 0.69% of the sample is taken by the ten largest. Sequenced material: CD4+ T cells from peripheral blood mononuclear cells, taken in the third trimester of pregnancy. All receptors derive from a female donor with multiple sclerosis, enrolled in a pregnancy study.

The chain uses TRBV19 and TRBJ1-5; D call uncertain. The CDR3 loop spans 14 amino acids. With 5 bases removed from V and 4 bases from J, the gap between germline ends came to 12 bases. Germline lookup yields CDR1 LNHDA and CDR2 SQIVND (reference sequence). The CDR3 is CASSGWAANQPQHF. The CDR3 DNA is TGTGCCAGTAGTGGTTGGGCAGCAAATCAGCCCCAGCATTTT. Filled out from reference TRBV19 and TRBJ1-5, the complete variable domain reads DGGITQSPKYLFRKEGQNVTLSCEQNLNHDAMYWYRQDPGQGLRLIYYSQIVNDFQKGDIAEGYSVSREKKESFPLTVTSAQKNPTAFYLCASSGWAANQPQHFGDGTRLSIL.

This sequence joins TRBV19 and TRBJ2-5; 7 nucleotides line up with TRBD2. Germline-derived CDR1 and CDR2 are LNHDA and SQIVND (reference sequence). CDR3 length equals 17 residues. With V trimmed by 4 bases and J by 2 bases, 13 bases remained unmatched. CDR3 protein: CASSKNFGEGTQETQYF. CDR3 coding DNA: TGTGCCAGTAGTAAGAATTTCGGGGAGGGTACTCAAGAGACCCAGTACTTC.

The chain combines TRBV15 with TRBJ1-5, with 10 bases matching TRBD1. The germline gives CDR1 LNHNV, CDR2 YYDKDF (reference sequence). This CDR3 spans 15 amino acids. J was trimmed by 4 bases and V by 5 bases; bases with no gene match: 5. The CDR3 DNA reads TGTGCCACCAGCCCCGGGGACAGGGGTAATCAGCCCCAGCATTTT. Translating gives CATSPGDRGNQPQHF.

The chain joins TRBV5-1 to TRBJ2-2; TRBD2 matches 13 bases. The germline V gene has CDR1 SGHRS and CDR2 YFSETQ. CDR3 length: 16 amino acids. The trim removed 3 bases at V and 6 bases at J, leaving 5 bases unmatched. CDR3 in amino acids: CASSSGLAGAAGELFF. The CDR3 nucleotides read TGCGCCAGCAGCTCAGGACTAGCGGGAGCCGCCGGGGAGCTGTTTTTT. Full variable domain (remainder filled in from reference TRBV5-1 and TRBJ2-2): KAGVTQTPRYLIKTRGQQVTLSCSPISGHRSVSWYQQTPGQGLQFLFEYFSETQRNKGNFPGRFSGRQFSNSRSEMNVSTLELGDSALYLCASSSGLAGAAGELFFGEGSRLTVL.

The V and J genes are TRBV6-5 and TRBJ2-7; 16 bases match TRBD2. The CDR3 sequence is 16 residues long. The V and J ends lost 0 bases and 7 bases, in that order; junction bases with no gene match: 3. Germline CDR1 reads MNHEY; CDR2 reads SVGAGI. CDR3 sequence: CASSYSGLAGGREQYF. The CDR3 nucleotides read TGTGCCAGCAGTTACTCGGGACTAGCGGGAGGGAGAGAGCAGTACTTC.

The chain couples TRBV29-1 to TRBJ1-2; D unresolved. V lost 6 bases to trimming and J lost 8 bases, with 22 bases between them. Germline lookup yields CDR1 SQVTM and CDR2 ANQGSEA. This CDR3 contains 14 residues. The CDR3 is CSVDEYGLSGGYTF. CDR3 DNA sequence: TGCAGCGTCGATGAGTATGGACTATCTGGGGGCTACACCTTC.

V gene TRBV4-1 combines with J gene TRBJ2-1, with D unclear. Trimming removed 2 bases at V and 7 bases at J, with 18 bases between. The CDR3 sequence is 16 residues long. Germline CDR1 is MGHRA and CDR2 is YSYEKL. The CDR3 is CASSQTPSPLENEQFF. In DNA form, the CDR3 reads TGCGCCAGCAGCCAAACTCCATCCCCGCTCGAGAATGAGCAGTTCTTC.

In this sample, this clone turned up once. The V and J genes are TRBV29-1 and TRBJ1-4; D might be TRBD1 (5 bases). Trimming took 7 bases from V and 0 from J, leaving 9 bases between them. The CDR3 is 13 amino acids. Germline lookup yields CDR1 SQVTM and CDR2 ANQGSEA. The CDR3 nucleotides read TGCAGCGGACGGACATCAACTAATGAAAAACTGTTTTTT. Translation gives CSGRTSTNEKLFF. Variable domain in full (rest from reference TRBV29-1 and TRBJ1-4): SAVISQKPSRDICQRGTSLTIQCQVDSQVTMMFWYRQQPGQSLTLIATANQGSEATYESGFVIDKFPISRPNLTFSTLTVSNMSPEDSSIYLCSGRTSTNEKLFFGSGTQLSVL.

V usage is TRBV28 and J usage is TRBJ1-2; TRBD1 matches 7 bases. This CDR3 contains 16 residues. Unmatched junction bases numbered 12, after V lost 4 bases and J lost 4 bases. Per the germline V gene, CDR1 is MDHEN and CDR2 is SYDVKM. This chain's CDR3 is CASSSSDRARVYGYTF. The DNA of the CDR3 is TGTGCCAGCAGTTCTAGTGACAGGGCGAGGGTCTATGGCTACACCTTC.

The chain couples TRBV27 to TRBJ2-5, with a tentative D call TRBD1 (6 bases). The germline V and J ends were trimmed by 5 bases and 7 bases, with 20 bases remaining between them. Germline assignment: CDR1 MNHEY and CDR2 SMNVEV (reference sequence). The CDR3 is made up of 15 amino acids. As DNA, the CDR3 is TGTGCCAGCAGTCCCTCAGGGGACCGGGTGGGGACCCAGTACTTC. Protein product: CASSPSGDRVGTQYF.

The rearrangement uses TRBV29-1 and TRBJ2-6; no reliable D call. The ends were cut back, 4 bases at V and 1 base at J, with 8 bases in the middle. Germline assignment: CDR1 SQVTM and CDR2 ANQGSEA. The CDR3 has 14 residues. This chain's CDR3 is CSVVAESGANVLTF. The CDR3 coding sequence is TGCAGCGTTGTAGCAGAATCTGGGGCCAACGTCCTGACTTTC.

The gene calls are TRBV19 and TRBJ2-1; D is perhaps TRBD2 (6 bases). Per the germline V gene, CDR1 is LNHDA and CDR2 is SQIVND (reference sequence). The CDR3 totals 13 residues. The V end lost 4 bases, the J end lost 10 bases, and 14 bases lay between the germline ends. The CDR3 protein is CASSRDWTVEQFF. The CDR3 DNA follows: TGTGCCAGTAGTAGGGACTGGACTGTCGAGCAGTTCTTC.

The J gene is TRBJ2-2, the V gene TRBV23-1; 9 nucleotides match TRBD1. TRBV23-1 is treated as an ORF (open reading frame) with a function not yet certain. Trimming removed 6 bases from V and 0 bases from J; junction bases left unmatched: 2. The CDR3 has 15 amino acids. This CDR3 is CASRGQGSNTGELFF. The CDR3 bases are TGCGCCAGCAGGGGACAGGGATCGAACACCGGGGAGCTGTTTTTT.

CDR3 bases: TGTGCCAGCAGCTTAGGGCAGAACACAGATACGCAGTATTTT. It encodes CASSLGQNTDTQYF. The J gene is TRBJ2-3, the V gene TRBV11-3; D gene unclear. The CDR3 totals 14 residues. Trimming pared 1 base from V and 2 bases from J, leaving 7 bases between. Germline lookup yields CDR1 SGHNT and CDR2 YENEEA. Together with reference TRBV11-3 and TRBJ2-3, the CDR3 gives the full variable domain: EAGVVQSPRYKIIEKKQPVAFWCNPISGHNTLYWYLQNLGQGPELLIRYENEEAVDDSQLPKDRFSAERLKGVDSTLKIQPAELGDSAVYLCASSLGQNTDTQYFGPGTRLTVL.